This T cell receptor (beta chain) appears in the sequencing data of a study of molecular identifiers for immune sequencing clone quantification. CD8+CD4-CCR7+CD45RA+ cells were sorted as naive CD8 T cells. Previously described methods with listed TCR primers produced the bulk TCR libraries. TCRdb ran MiXCR on the PCR reads and lists one entry per CDR3 protein. Of around 460,000 distinct CDR3 sequences listed, roughly 25% are singletons. CDR1 and CDR2 (germline): PRHDT, FYEKMQ (reference sequence). J lost 1 base, V lost 5 bases, and 4 bases had no gene match. This CDR3 contains 16 residues. The rearrangement uses TRBV13 and TRBJ2-3; 12 positions agree with TRBD2. Sequences were obtained from naive CD8+ T cells from blood, with Jurkat cell RNA spiked in. The subset was: FACS-sorted CD8+CD4-CCR7+CD45RA+ naive T cells. This clonotype was sampled from a human donor in good health. Some libraries in this study had Jurkat cell RNA spiked in. The chain's CDR3 is CASSARTSGGTDTQYF. For the CDR3, the DNA is TGTGCCAGCAGCGCCAGGACTAGCGGGGGCACAGATACGCAGTATTTT.